The TCR beta chain under discussion was sequenced for a study of OX40 agonist ivuxolimab in advanced cancers. For the study at large: The patients got ivuxolimab, which is an agonistic anti-OX40 (CD134) antibody. Hepatocellular carcinoma, melanoma, renal cell or head and neck cancer was diagnosed in the dose-escalation patients. Six ivuxolimab dose levels, 0.01 to 10 mg/kg, were given intravenously every 2 weeks.

Some clones are missing from TCRdb's copy, which holds only in-frame ones; the method was immunoSEQ multiplex PCR. The repertoire holds fewer than 75,000 clones, with approximately 86% as singletons. The V gene lost 5 bases and the J gene lost 4 bases, with 15 bases spanning the gap. The germline gives CDR1 SGHTA, CDR2 FQGNSA. This CDR3 spans 15 amino acids. Findings and limits, study-wide: At 0.1 to 3.0 mg/kg and by week 6, CD4+ and CD8+ T cells in the blood had expanded clonally.

Comment on this clone: Its antigen is undetermined.

The chain recombines TRBV7-2 with TRBJ2-1; D might be TRBD2 (6 bases). Specimen: CD4+ or CD8+ T cells sorted from blood, collected in a trial of the OX40 agonist ivuxolimab. The receptor was derived from an adult with an advanced solid tumor such as melanoma, head and neck, liver or kidney cancer. This CDR3 reads CASSIGRGTYNEQFF. The CDR3, as DNA: TGTGCCAGCAGCATCGGGCGGGGAACTTACAATGAGCAGTTCTTC.